This T cell receptor beta chain stems from a study of T cell repertoires in cytomegalovirus infection. The overall study: Public TCR beta signatures marked donors with CMV infection and the matching HLA.

TCRdb re-called the reads through MiXCR, storing one row per CDR3 protein. There are 510,000 or so distinct CDR3 sequences in the sample; 26% occur only once, and over 10% lies in the top ten. V gave up 4 bases and J gave up 3 bases, with 20 bases separating them. The CDR3 loop spans 17 amino acids. Germline values: CDR1 KGHDR, CDR2 SFDVKD. The chain is built from TRBV24-1 and TRBJ2-5; D might be TRBD1 or TRBD2, each matching 7 bases. Sequencing was performed on PBMCs. This TCR came from a human donor in good health (CMV status not recorded). Some clones in this sample may be carry-over from other donors' samples. The CDR3 DNA reads as TGTGCCACCAGTGACCCAGACAGGGAGGGAGGAAAAGAGACCCAGTACTTC. This sequence encodes CATSDPDREGGKETQYF.